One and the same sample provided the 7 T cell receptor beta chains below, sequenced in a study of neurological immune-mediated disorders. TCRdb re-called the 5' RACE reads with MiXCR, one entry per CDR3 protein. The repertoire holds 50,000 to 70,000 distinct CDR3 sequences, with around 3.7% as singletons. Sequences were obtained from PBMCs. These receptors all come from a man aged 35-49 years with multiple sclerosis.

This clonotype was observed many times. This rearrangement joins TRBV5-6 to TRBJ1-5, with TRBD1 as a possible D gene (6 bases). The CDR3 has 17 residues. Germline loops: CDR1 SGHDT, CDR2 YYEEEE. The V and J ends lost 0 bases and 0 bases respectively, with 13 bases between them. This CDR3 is CASSLARGTYSNQPQHF. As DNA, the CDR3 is TGTGCCAGCAGCTTGGCAAGGGGGACTTATAGCAATCAGCCCCAGCATTTT.

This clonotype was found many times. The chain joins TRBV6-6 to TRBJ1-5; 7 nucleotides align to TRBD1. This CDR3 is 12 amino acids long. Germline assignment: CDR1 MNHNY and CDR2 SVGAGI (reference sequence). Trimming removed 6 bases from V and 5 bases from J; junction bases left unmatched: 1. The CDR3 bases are TGTGCCAGCAGGCAGGGGGATCAGCCCCAGCATTTT. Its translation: CASRQGDQPQHF.

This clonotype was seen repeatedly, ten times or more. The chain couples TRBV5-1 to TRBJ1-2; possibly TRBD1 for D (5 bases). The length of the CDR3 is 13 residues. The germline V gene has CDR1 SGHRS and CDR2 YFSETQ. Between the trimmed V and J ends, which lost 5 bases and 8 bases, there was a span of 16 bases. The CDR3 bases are TGCGCCAGCAGGGCATCGGGACGGGGCGGCTACACCTTC. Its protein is CASRASGRGGYTF.

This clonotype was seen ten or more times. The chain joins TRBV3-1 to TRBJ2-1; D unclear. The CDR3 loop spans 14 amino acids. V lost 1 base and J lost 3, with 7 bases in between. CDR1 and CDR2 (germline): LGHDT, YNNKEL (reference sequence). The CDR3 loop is CASSQAYSYNEQFF. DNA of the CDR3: TGTGCCAGCAGCCAAGCTTACAGCTACAATGAGCAGTTCTTC.

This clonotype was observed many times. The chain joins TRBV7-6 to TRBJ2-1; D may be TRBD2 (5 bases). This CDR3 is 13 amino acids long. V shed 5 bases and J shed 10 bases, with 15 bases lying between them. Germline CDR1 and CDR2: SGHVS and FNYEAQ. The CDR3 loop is CASSLSAPGEQFF. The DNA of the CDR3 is TGTGCCAGCAGCCTTAGCGCGCCTGGAGAGCAGTTCTTC.

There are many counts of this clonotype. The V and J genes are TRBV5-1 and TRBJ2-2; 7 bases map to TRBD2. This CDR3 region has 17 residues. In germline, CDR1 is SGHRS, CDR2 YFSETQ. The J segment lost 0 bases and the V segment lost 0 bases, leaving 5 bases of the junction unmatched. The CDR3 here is CASSLGLGTTNTGELFF. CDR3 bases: TGCGCCAGCAGCTTGGGGTTGGGGACTACGAACACCGGGGAGCTGTTTTTT.

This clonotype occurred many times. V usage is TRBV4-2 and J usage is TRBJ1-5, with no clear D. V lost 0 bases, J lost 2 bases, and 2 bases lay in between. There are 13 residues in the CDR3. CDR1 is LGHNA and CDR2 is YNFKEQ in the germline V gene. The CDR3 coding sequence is TGTGCCAGCAGCCAAGAGCGCAATCAGCCCCAGCATTTT. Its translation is CASSQERNQPQHF.